This T cell receptor (beta chain) was documented in a study of shared clonotypes between healthy human individuals. The CDR3 is 15 residues long. V lost 3 bases to trimming and J lost 6 bases, with 18 bases between them. Germline CDR1 is ENHRY and CDR2 is SYGVKD. Only Caucasian adults living in Nashville, Tennessee served as donors. Generated by immunoSEQ multiplex PCR, the TCRdb table keeps only in-frame clones and is missing some. The table includes 550,000 to 700,000 clones, about three quarters detected once. This chain joins TRBV10-3 and TRBJ2-7; tentatively, D is TRBD1 or TRBD2 (5 bases each). The clonotype originates from a woman in her twenties or thirties in good health. Specimen: memory CD4+ T cells sorted from blood. Subset defined: CD45RA-negative fraction. The DNA for the CDR3 is TGTGCCATCAGTGATGGGGACGGTTCAGTATTCGAGCAGTACTTC. Its protein product is CAISDGDGSVFEQYF.